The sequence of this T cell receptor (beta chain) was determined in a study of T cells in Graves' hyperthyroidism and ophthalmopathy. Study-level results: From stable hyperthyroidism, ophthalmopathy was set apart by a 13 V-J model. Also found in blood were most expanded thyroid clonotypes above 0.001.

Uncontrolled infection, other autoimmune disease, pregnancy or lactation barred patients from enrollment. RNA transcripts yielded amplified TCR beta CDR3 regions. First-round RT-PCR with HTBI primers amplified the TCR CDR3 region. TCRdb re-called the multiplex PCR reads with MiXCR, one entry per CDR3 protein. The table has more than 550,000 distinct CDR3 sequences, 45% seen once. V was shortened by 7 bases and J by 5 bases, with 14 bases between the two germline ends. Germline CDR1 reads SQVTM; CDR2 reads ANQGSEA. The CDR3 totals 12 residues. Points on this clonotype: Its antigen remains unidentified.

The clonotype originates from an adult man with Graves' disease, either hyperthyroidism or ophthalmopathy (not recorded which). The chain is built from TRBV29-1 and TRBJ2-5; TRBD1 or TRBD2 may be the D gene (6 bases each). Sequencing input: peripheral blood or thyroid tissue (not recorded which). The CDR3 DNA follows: TGCAGCGCCGAGGGGGGTGTGGAGACCCAGTACTTC. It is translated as CSAEGGVETQYF.